The clone carrying this T cell receptor (beta chain) was counted at least ten times. What it recognizes is unknown. This sample was taken from a study of T-cell reconstitution after alpha-beta-depleted transplantation in children. The study, taken as a whole, reports: Alpha-beta T cells about two months after transplant reportedly derived from several hundred expanded graft clones. After one year, T-cell counts and TCRbeta diversity mostly came from new T cells. Surviving recipient T cells and thymic progenitors accounted for the high day-60 TCRbeta diversity observed in some patients.

Unique molecular identifiers featured in how the TCRbeta library was prepared. One entry per CDR3 protein, called by TCRdb with MiXCR from the PCR reads. The table has over 200,000 distinct CDR3 sequences, approximately 10% seen once; the top ten hold about 30%. The CDR3 length is 15 residues. Germline trimming cut 4 bases from V and 2 bases from J; bases unmatched to any gene: 5. CDR1 and CDR2 (germline): SGHDN, FVKESK. The origin of this receptor is a child less than two years old with acute myeloid leukemia, due to receive a stem cell transplant. The source material was PBMCs, sampled before TCRalphabeta/CD19-depleted stem cell transplant. The genes are TRBV14 and TRBJ2-1, with 7 bases lining up with TRBD2. This CDR3 reads CASSLKAGPYNEQFF. The CDR3 DNA follows: TGTGCCAGCAGCCTGAAAGCGGGACCCTACAATGAGCAGTTCTTC.